The text below deals with one T cell receptor (beta chain). These data are taken from a study of blood T cell repertoires in COVID-19. Background on the study: Material from acute and convalescent COVID-19 was sourced from the United States, Italy and Spain. T cells, B-cell-depleted T cells, or PBMCs supplied cDNA or gDNA.

In the original processing: Reference gene primer amplification gave nucleated cell count estimates. TCRdb keeps only in-frame clones here, not all; method: immunoSEQ multiplex PCR. The V and J calls and clone size come from that table; D and trimming were worked out from the DNA. The top ten hold 4.8% of the sample, which has about 210,000 clones, roughly 90% seen once. This CDR3 has 15 amino acids. V was clipped by 3 bases and J by 1 base; unmatched bases: 6. The germline CDR1 and CDR2 sequences are SGDLS and YYNGEE. The sequencing input was peripheral blood. The rearrangement uses TRBV9 and TRBJ1-1; TRBD1 matches at 7 bases. The source of this sequence is a middle-aged woman with acute or convalescent COVID-19. CDR3 sequence reads: CASSEGAGRNTEAFF. As DNA, the CDR3 is TGTGCCAGCAGCGAGGGGGCAGGGAGGAACACTGAAGCTTTCTTT.